This T cell receptor (beta chain) was identified during a study of cytomegalovirus exposure and HLA in healthy donors. Study results and caveats: A later analysis associated around 17,000 TCR beta sequences with HLA alleles at a 0.05 false discovery rate. Earlier analysis found most TCR beta V segments productive about 90% or about 30% of the time. What a later analysis reportedly showed was that an Asian-associated ancestry cluster had fewer N-insertions than the roughly 700-donor mean. TCR beta chain V- and J-gene trimming was linked, in a later analysis, to a missense variant in DCLRE1C.

The PCR contained 60 Vbeta and 13 Jbeta primers. The assay was immunoSEQ multiplex PCR, and TCRdb's table has in-frame clones only and misses some. The sample consists of 130,000 or so clones, 88% of them appearing once. For this clone: Antigen: not known.

V was shortened by 0 bases and J by 6 bases, with 8 bases between the two germline ends. This CDR3 has 13 amino acids. Germline V gives CDR1 WSHSY, CDR2 SAAADI. This clonotype was obtained from a middle-aged woman in good health and CMV-seronegative. The chain recombines TRBV10-2 with TRBJ1-1; no clear D gene. Material: PBMCs. The CDR3 DNA follows: TGCGCCAGCAGTGAGTCGGAGGTACCTGAAGCTTTCTTT. This sequence encodes CASSESEVPEAFF.